Listed here are 16 T cell receptor beta chains from one sample, sequenced in a study of blood T cell repertoires in COVID-19. Libraries were prepared by immunoSEQ multiplex PCR; TCRdb keeps only in-frame clonotypes and omits some of them. This sample yields some 300,000 clones, of which 90% to 95% are seen a single time; less than 4% belongs to the top ten. Input material: PBMCs or T cells enriched from blood (not recorded which). These receptors were collected from a woman in her thirties who had been exposed to COVID-19.

This chain connects TRBV9 to TRBJ1-2; 10 bases are shared with TRBD1. Germline CDR1 is SGDLS and CDR2 is YYNGEE. CDR3 length: 16 residues. Germline trimming cut 3 bases from V and 3 bases from J; bases unmatched to any gene: 8. CDR3 sequence (DNA): TGTGCCAGCAGCGCCTCGCCGGGACAGGGGTACTATGGCTACACCTTC. Translation gives CASSASPGQGYYGYTF. Full variable domain (outside the CDR3, taken from reference TRBV9 and TRBJ1-2): DSGVTQTPKHLITATGQRVTLRCSPRSGDLSVYWYQQSLDQGLQFLIQYYNGEERAKGNILERFSAQQFPDLHSELNLSSLELGDSALYFCASSASPGQGYYGYTFGSGTRLTVV.

This chain links TRBV9 with TRBJ2-5; 8 positions agree with TRBD1. V gave up 0 bases and J gave up 5 bases; unmatched junction bases: 3. This CDR3 has 14 residues. Germline V lookup: CDR1 SGDLS, CDR2 YYNGEE. This CDR3 reads CASSVGQGRETQYF. The CDR3 nucleotides read TGTGCCAGCAGCGTAGGACAGGGGCGTGAGACCCAGTACTTC.

CDR3 bases: TGTGCCAGCAGCTTACCTCTTTTAAACGAGCAGTACTTC. Amino acid sequence: CASSLPLLNEQYF. The chain recombines TRBV7-2 with TRBJ2-7; no firm D call. The V and J ends lost 2 bases and 5 bases respectively, with 10 bases between them. Germline values: CDR1 SGHTA, CDR2 FQGNSA. This CDR3 comprises 13 residues.

The CDR3 region is CASTRGGGNYGYTF. The CDR3 coding sequence is TGTGCCAGCACTCGGGGGGGAGGGAACTATGGCTACACCTTC. The chain combines TRBV2 with TRBJ1-2; D is possibly TRBD1 (5 bases). Looked up from germline, CDR1 is SNHLY and CDR2 is FYNNEI. CDR3 length: 14 residues. V shed 7 bases and J shed 2 bases, with 14 bases lying between them. Together with reference TRBV2 and TRBJ1-2, the CDR3 gives the full variable domain: EPEVTQTPSHQVTQMGQEVILRCVPISNHLYFYWYRQILGQKVEFLVSFYNNEISEKSEIFDDQFSVERPDGSNFTLKIRSTKLEDSAMYFCASTRGGGNYGYTFGSGTRLTVV.

The chain employs TRBV6-5 and TRBJ1-1, with D tentatively TRBD1 (5 bases). The V end was cut by 6 bases, the J end by 0 bases, with 8 bases between. Germline assignment: CDR1 MNHEY and CDR2 SVGAGI. The CDR3 runs 13 residues. CDR3 coding DNA: TGTGCCAGCAGGTTACAGGTGAACACTGAAGCTTTCTTT. Translating it yields CASRLQVNTEAFF.

This chain links TRBV5-8 with TRBJ2-3, with 9 bases that match TRBD2. Germline V lookup: CDR1 SGHTS, CDR2 YDEGEE. V lost 1 base, J lost 0 bases, and 6 bases stayed unmatched. The CDR3 sequence is 17 residues long. The CDR3 region is CASSLSRTSESTDTQYF. CDR3 bases: TGTGCCAGCAGCTTGAGCCGGACTAGCGAAAGCACAGATACGCAGTATTTT.

The rearrangement joins TRBV7-3 to TRBJ2-3; TRBD2 matches at 8 bases. CDR1 and CDR2 from the germline V gene are SGHTA and FQGTGA. The ends lost 3 bases at V and 2 bases at J; junction bases unmatched: 4. This CDR3 region has 15 residues. Here the CDR3 reads CASSFRGGLTDTQYF. The CDR3 coding sequence is TGTGCCAGCAGCTTTCGCGGGGGGCTCACAGATACGCAGTATTTT.

The chain employs TRBV5-1 and TRBJ2-2; D is ambiguous. Germline-derived CDR1 and CDR2 are SGHRS and YFSETQ. Trimming left V 0 bases short and J 5 bases short, with 2 bases between. This CDR3 has 12 amino acids. CDR3 in DNA: TGCGCCAGCAGCTTGGCAACCGGGGAGCTGTTTTTT. Encoded protein: CASSLATGELFF.

The chain recombines TRBV3-1 (or the pseudogene TRBV3-2) with TRBJ1-2; TRBD1 matches at 9 bases. Per the germline V gene, CDR1 is LGHDT and CDR2 is YNNKEL (reference sequence). The CDR3 has 14 residues. V lost 2 bases, J lost 3 bases, and 1 base stayed unmatched. The chain's CDR3 is CASSQRDRDYGYTF. CDR3 nucleotides: TGTGCCAGCAGCCAAAGGGACAGGGACTATGGCTACACCTTC.

Note on this clone: Other DNA sequences in the sample encode the same CDR3. The chain recombines TRBV4-1 with TRBJ1-2; TRBD1 matches 7 bases. This CDR3 comprises 14 residues. From germline, CDR1 is MGHRA and CDR2 YSYEKL. The V gene end was trimmed by 2 bases and the J gene end by 3 bases; junction bases not matched to a gene: 3. The CDR3 region is CASSQPGQDYGYTF. The CDR3 bases are TGCGCCAGCAGCCAACCCGGACAGGACTATGGCTACACCTTC.

This clone was seen just once. The chain recombines TRBV5-1 with TRBJ2-7; tentative D call: TRBD2 (5 bases). This CDR3 region has 14 residues. The V and J ends lost 0 bases and 4 bases respectively, with 11 bases between them. Germline V gene lookup returns CDR1 SGHRS and CDR2 YFSETQ. In nucleotides, the CDR3 is TGCGCCAGCAGCTTGGCGGGAAGAACTTACGAGCAGTACTTC. Translated: CASSLAGRTYEQYF.

This clone occurred a few times. This chain uses TRBV5-8 with TRBJ2-2; D unresolved. The CDR3 length is 14 residues. Trimming took 4 bases from V and 0 from J, leaving 7 bases between them. The V gene's germline CDR1 is SGHTS and CDR2 YDEGEE. CDR3 sequence (DNA): TGTGCCAGCAGCCTTACAGCGAACACCGGGGAGCTGTTTTTT. Protein product: CASSLTANTGELFF.

V and J are TRBV14 and TRBJ1-4; D unresolved. This CDR3 spans 12 amino acids. The germline V gene encodes CDR1 SGHDN and CDR2 FVKESK. The V end was cut by 11 bases, the J end by 4 bases, with 11 bases between. CDR3 amino acids: CAPQEDNEKLFF. CDR3 sequence (DNA): TGTGCCCCTCAGGAGGATAATGAAAAACTGTTTTTT.

The CDR3 sequence is CASGQTGNNQPQHF. Written as DNA, the CDR3 is TGTGCCAGCGGGCAGACAGGCAACAATCAGCCCCAGCATTTT. The gene calls are TRBV2 and TRBJ1-5; perhaps TRBD1 as D (6 bases). V gave up 8 bases and J gave up 3 bases, with 14 bases separating them. This CDR3 region has 14 residues. The V gene's germline CDR1 is SNHLY and CDR2 FYNNEI.

The genes are TRBV3-1 (or the pseudogene TRBV3-2) and TRBJ2-2; TRBD1 aligns across 8 bases. The CDR3 extends over 19 amino acids. Germline CDR1 and CDR2: LGHDT and YNNKEL (reference sequence). After removal of 1 base from V and 6 bases from J, the junction contained 16 bases not matched to a gene. The CDR3 region is CASSQVQGWGRGPAGELFF. The CDR3 DNA reads as TGTGCCAGCAGCCAAGTTCAGGGATGGGGCAGGGGGCCGGCCGGGGAGCTGTTTTTT.

On this clone itself: Additional DNA sequences in this sample encode the identical CDR3. The rearrangement joins TRBV13 to TRBJ2-7; D call uncertain. Germline lookup yields CDR1 PRHDT and CDR2 FYEKMQ (reference sequence). Trimming cost V 3 bases and J 5 bases, with 5 bases left between them. The CDR3 sequence is 11 residues long. Here the CDR3 reads CASSFRDEQYF. The CDR3 region has the DNA TGTGCCAGCAGCTTTCGTGACGAGCAGTACTTC. The variable domain in full, with the rest retrieved from reference TRBV13 and TRBJ2-7, is AAGVIQSPRHLIKEKRETATLKCYPIPRHDTVYWYQQGPGQDPQFLISFYEKMQSDKGSIPDRFSAQQFSDYHSELNMSSLELGDSALYFCASSFRDEQYFGPGTRLTVT.